These 10 T cell receptor beta chains originate from one sample sequenced in a study of chemoradiotherapy in HPV16-positive cancers. TCRdb's copy holds only in-frame clones and misses some; the assay was immunoSEQ multiplex PCR. Seen here are approximately 14,000 clones, roughly 88% observed once, and the top ten hold around 3.8%. The sample here was blood, taken from a patient who underwent chemoradiotherapy. Source of these receptors: a human donor with HPV-associated anogenital cancer.

The chain is built from TRBV10-3 and TRBJ1-2, with D hard to call. The CDR3 is 12 amino acids. The ends were cut back, 6 bases at V and 7 bases at J, with 12 bases in the middle. From germline, CDR1 is ENHRY and CDR2 SYGVKD. CDR3: CAIRDSRGGYTF. For the CDR3, the DNA is TGTGCCATCAGAGACTCAAGAGGTGGCTACACCTTC.

The chain carries TRBV18 and TRBJ2-3; D is uncertain. Germline CDR1 is KGHSH and CDR2 is LQKENI. Trimming stripped 5 bases from V and 1 base from J, with 7 bases between. This CDR3 is built from 13 residues. DNA of the CDR3: TGTGCCAGCTCAGCAACTGGCACAGATACGCAGTATTTT. This encodes CASSATGTDTQYF. Full variable domain (missing parts from reference TRBV18 and TRBJ2-3): NAGVMQNPRHLVRRRGQEARLRCSPMKGHSHVYWYRQLPEEGLKFMVYLQKENIIDESGMPKERFSAEFPKEGPSILRIQQVVRGDSAAYFCASSATGTDTQYFGPGTRLTVL.

The gene calls are TRBV27 and TRBJ2-5, with 7 positions matching TRBD2. This CDR3 has 17 residues. V lost 2 bases to trimming and J lost 7 bases; unmatched junction nucleotides: 16. Per germline, CDR1 MNHEY and CDR2 SMNVEV (reference sequence). The CDR3 protein is CASSLTPFAGAGVTQYF. The CDR3 coding sequence is TGTGCCAGCAGTTTAACCCCCTTCGCGGGAGCCGGGGTGACCCAGTACTTC.

This clone was seen more than once but under ten times. The V gene is TRBV6-4, the J gene TRBJ1-2; TRBD1 is a possible D gene (5 bases). CDR3 length: 12 residues. Trimming left V 0 bases short and J 9 bases short, with 8 bases between. Germline assignment: CDR1 MRHNA and CDR2 SNTAGT. Here the CDR3 DNA reads TGTGCCAGCAGTGACTCTCTGGGACGCTACACCTTC. As protein: CASSDSLGRYTF.

This chain connects TRBV5-4 to TRBJ2-1, with 10 bases identical to TRBD2. CDR1 is SGHNT and CDR2 is YYREEE in the germline V gene (reference sequence). The CDR3 contains 17 residues. J gave up 8 bases and V 2 bases, and 13 bases lay outside the gene matches. The CDR3 coding sequence is TGTGCCAGCAGCTTTGATCTAGCGGGAGTGGGGAGGTATGAGCAGTTCTTC. Translation: CASSFDLAGVGRYEQFF.

V gene TRBV9 combines with J gene TRBJ1-1; TRBD1 is a possible D gene (5 bases). With 0 bases removed from V and 0 bases from J, the gap between germline ends came to 6 bases. The length of the CDR3 is 14 residues. Germline V gene data show CDR1 as SGDLS and CDR2 as YYNGEE. The CDR3 loop is CASSVGGMNTEAFF. CDR3 nucleotide sequence: TGTGCCAGCAGCGTAGGGGGGATGAACACTGAAGCTTTCTTT.

This rearrangement joins TRBV5-4 to TRBJ2-7; D possibly corresponds to TRBD2 (6 bases). The germline V gene has CDR1 SGHNT and CDR2 YYREEE (reference sequence). Trimming left V 5 bases short and J 0 bases short, with 15 bases between. The CDR3 runs to 15 residues. In DNA, the CDR3 is TGTGCCAGCAGTCATAGCGGCATTAGCTCCTACGAGCAGTACTTC. Translating gives CASSHSGISSYEQYF. Combining the CDR3 with reference TRBV5-4 and TRBJ2-7 gives the whole variable domain ETGVTQSPTHLIKTRGQQVTLRCSSQSGHNTVSWYQQALGQGPQFIFQYYREEENGRGNFPPRFSGLQFPNYSSELNVNALELDDSALYLCASSHSGISSYEQYFGPGTRLTVT.

The rearrangement uses TRBV19 and TRBJ1-3; D call uncertain. Trimming stripped 7 bases from V and 0 bases from J, with 10 bases between. The CDR3 loop spans 14 amino acids. Germline V gene sequence: CDR1 LNHDA, CDR2 SQIVND (reference sequence). The CDR3 nucleotides read TGTGCCAGTATTGAGCCCTCCTCTGGAAACACCATATATTTT. Its protein product is CASIEPSSGNTIYF.

This clone appeared a single time. The genes are TRBV19 and TRBJ2-3; D may be TRBD2 (5 bases). Germline V gene lookup returns CDR1 LNHDA and CDR2 SQIVND (reference sequence). CDR3 length: 16 residues. V dropped 0 bases and J dropped 2 bases, with 12 bases sitting between them. CDR3 sequence: CASSIDWEKNTDTQYF. The CDR3 DNA follows: TGTGCCAGTAGTATAGATTGGGAGAAAAACACAGATACGCAGTATTTT.

The chain combines TRBV4-1 with TRBJ2-2; D ambiguous. Germline assignment: CDR1 MGHRA and CDR2 YSYEKL. CDR3 length equals 16 residues. V lost 1 base and J lost 1, with 10 bases in between. CDR3 sequence: CASSQGGFLNTGELFF. The CDR3 region has the DNA TGCGCCAGCAGCCAAGGTGGTTTTCTGAACACCGGGGAGCTGTTTTTT.